Sequencing of this TCR beta chain was carried out in a study of glioma-infiltrating T cells after dendritic cell vaccination. CDR1 and CDR2 (germline): WSHSY, SAAADI. V lost 3 bases to trimming and J lost 10 bases; unmatched junction nucleotides: 7. This CDR3 has 13 residues. Time point reported: after dendritic cell vaccination, including at tumor progression/relapse. Selection required adequate fresh-frozen tumor tissue plus more than two years' survival data. Amplification used 60 V beta primers and 13 J beta primers. TCRdb's copy holds only in-frame clones and misses some; the assay was immunoSEQ multiplex PCR. The top ten clones hold over 2.5% of a sample with under 30,000 clones, about 90% of them seen once.

This material consisted of blood, taken after dendritic cell vaccination. The sequence was obtained from a human donor with glioblastoma. The chain has TRBV10-2 and TRBJ2-7, with 9 bases fitting TRBD2. The CDR3 sequence: CASSEGRGGHQYF. Written as DNA, the CDR3 is TGCGCCAGCAGTGAAGGGCGGGGGGGTCATCAGTACTTC.